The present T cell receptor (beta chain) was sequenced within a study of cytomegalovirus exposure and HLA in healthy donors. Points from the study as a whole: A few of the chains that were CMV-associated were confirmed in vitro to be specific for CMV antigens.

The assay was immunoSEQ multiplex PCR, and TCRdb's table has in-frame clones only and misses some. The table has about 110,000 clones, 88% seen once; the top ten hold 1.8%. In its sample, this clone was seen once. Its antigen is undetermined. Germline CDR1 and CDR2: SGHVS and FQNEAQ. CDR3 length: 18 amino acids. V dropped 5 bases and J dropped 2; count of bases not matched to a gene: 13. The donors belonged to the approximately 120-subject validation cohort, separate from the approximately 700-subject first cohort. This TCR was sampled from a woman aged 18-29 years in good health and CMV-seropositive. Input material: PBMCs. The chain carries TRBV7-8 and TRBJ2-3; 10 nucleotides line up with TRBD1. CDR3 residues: CASSPRTPGQGLTDTQYF. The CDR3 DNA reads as TGTGCCAGCAGCCCCCGCACCCCGGGACAGGGGCTCACAGATACGCAGTATTTT.